Below are 10 T cell receptor beta chains sequenced from a single sample in a study of early T cells in non-severe SARS-CoV-2 infection (dated by TCRdb to the early 2020s). Libraries were made using 5' RACE. Sequencing relied on a NextSeq 500. TCRdb took the public reads, trimmed them with fastp at Q25, ran MiXCR for clone calling and kept in-frame beta chains. Under each unique CDR3 protein, matching rows form one entry showing the most common genes and DNA. This sample is represented by around 62,000 distinct CDR3 sequences; over 10% of them were singletons. 3% to 4.5% of the sample is in the top ten clones. Material for sequencing was whole blood. These receptors all stem from an adult who was a healthcare worker with PCR-confirmed SARS-CoV-2 infection or an uninfected control (not recorded which).

V usage is TRBV7-2 and J usage is TRBJ2-1, with D perhaps assigned TRBD1 or TRBD2 (5 bases each). V was pared by 6 bases and J by 6 bases, with 18 bases between. This CDR3 contains 15 residues. Looked up from germline, CDR1 is SGHTA and CDR2 is FQGNSA. CDR3 amino acids: CASSTGGSRGNEQFF. CDR3 bases: TGTGCCAGCAGTACAGGAGGCTCCCGGGGCAATGAGCAGTTCTTC.

This clonotype was counted ten times or more. V gene TRBV2 combines with J gene TRBJ2-1, with TRBD2 matching 12 bases. From germline, CDR1 is SNHLY and CDR2 FYNNEI. Trimming at V came to 3 bases and at J to 6 bases, leaving 3 bases not matched to a gene. This CDR3 contains 15 residues. The CDR3 sequence: CASSDATSGSNEQFF. The CDR3 DNA sequence: TGTGCCAGCAGTGATGCGACTAGCGGGAGCAATGAGCAGTTCTTC.

In this sample, this clonotype turned up many times. The genes are TRBV7-2 and TRBJ2-1; D could derive from TRBD1 or TRBD2 (6 bases each). This CDR3 comprises 14 residues. Germline-derived CDR1 and CDR2 are SGHTA and FQGNSA. V dropped 8 bases and J dropped 8 bases, with 19 bases sitting between them. CDR3 DNA: TGTGCCAGCGCCCAGAGGGGGGCGGTCGATGAGCAGTTCTTC. Its protein is CASAQRGAVDEQFF.

This chain uses TRBV10-3 with TRBJ2-1; D is possibly TRBD1 (5 bases). Per the germline V gene, CDR1 is ENHRY and CDR2 is SYGVKD. V lost 2 bases to trimming and J lost 1 base, with 9 bases between them. The CDR3 is made up of 15 amino acids. The CDR3 DNA reads as TGTGCCATCAGTGAGGGACACCGTTCCTACAATGAGCAGTTCTTC. It encodes CAISEGHRSYNEQFF.

This chain uses TRBV27 with TRBJ2-7, with 7 bases aligning to TRBD1. Germline CDR1 is MNHEY and CDR2 is SMNVEV (reference sequence). The CDR3 spans 14 residues. Unmatched junction bases numbered 6, after V lost 7 bases and J lost 0 bases. The CDR3 region has the DNA TGTGCCAGCACCCTGGACAGGTACTCCTACGAGCAGTACTTC. It codes for CASTLDRYSYEQYF.

This rearrangement joins TRBV20-1 to TRBJ1-1; TRBD1 might be the D (6 bases). The CDR3 spans 14 residues. Germline CDR1 DFQATT, CDR2 SNEGSKA (reference sequence). The V and J ends lost 3 bases and 3 bases respectively, with 14 bases between them. CDR3 in amino acids: CSAREAGDYTEAFF. The DNA for the CDR3 is TGCAGTGCTAGGGAGGCAGGGGACTACACTGAAGCTTTCTTT.

This clonotype was observed a handful of times. The V call is TRBV7-9, the J call TRBJ1-1; D may be TRBD1 (5 bases). V lost 4 bases and J lost 0, with 9 bases in between. This CDR3 spans 14 amino acids. CDR1 is SEHNR, CDR2 FQNEAQ, per germline (reference sequence). CDR3: CASSSGHMNTEAFF. The DNA for the CDR3 is TGTGCCAGCAGCTCCGGACATATGAACACTGAAGCTTTCTTT.

The chain links TRBV28 to TRBJ2-3; 15 bases match TRBD2. Germline loops: CDR1 MDHEN, CDR2 SYDVKM. The V gene end was trimmed by 11 bases and the J gene end by 7 bases; junction bases not matched to a gene: 4. This CDR3 comprises 13 residues. CDR3 sequence: CAGGTSGRYTQYF. Here the CDR3 DNA reads TGTGCCGGCGGGACTAGCGGGAGGTATACGCAGTATTTT.

This clonotype appeared a few times. The chain has TRBV3-1 and TRBJ2-7; 11 bases are shared with TRBD2. The CDR3 covers 16 residues. The V gene end was trimmed by 4 bases and the J gene end by 1 base; junction bases not matched to a gene: 6. Germline V lookup: CDR1 LGHDT, CDR2 YNNKEL (reference sequence). This CDR3 is CASSLGTSGLSYEQYF. DNA for the CDR3: TGTGCCAGCAGCCTCGGGACTAGCGGACTGTCCTACGAGCAGTACTTC.

This clonotype was found a few times. V usage is TRBV5-1 and J usage is TRBJ1-1, with 7 bases identical to TRBD1. In germline, CDR1 is SGHRS, CDR2 YFSETQ. V shed 4 bases and J 3 bases; nucleotides not matched to a gene: 9. This CDR3 contains 15 residues. The CDR3 reads CASSRDSLDDTEAFF. Written as DNA, the CDR3 is TGCGCCAGCAGCCGGGACAGTCTGGACGACACTGAAGCTTTCTTT.